This T cell receptor (beta chain) was sequenced in a study of blood T cell repertoires in COVID-19. The overall study: Samples taken during acute and convalescent COVID-19 were collected in the United States, Italy and Spain. Sources were T cells, B-cell-depleted T cells, or PBMCs; the material itself was cDNA or gDNA.

Per the study methods: Estimation of nucleated cell counts relied on the amplification of reference gene primers. The method was immunoSEQ multiplex PCR; TCRdb's version includes in-frame clones alone and lacks a portion of them. The V and J calls and clone size come from that table; D and trimming were worked out from the DNA. The sample shows about 150,000 clones, about 80% of them seen only once. Only one count was recorded for this clone. Germline V CDR1 and CDR2: MNHEY, SVGEGT. V was pared by 0 bases and J by 6 bases, with 3 bases of the junction left unmatched. The CDR3 extends over 16 amino acids.

The receptor was derived from a man between 60 and 70 years old with acute or convalescent COVID-19. Sequencing was carried out using peripheral blood. The chain combines TRBV6-2 or TRBV6-3 with TRBJ2-2; 11 bases match TRBD2. The CDR3 DNA follows: TGTGCCAGCAGTTACTCGAGACTAGCGGGACCCGGGGAGCTGTTTTTT. Translated, it gives CASSYSRLAGPGELFF.